This T cell receptor (beta chain) comes out of a study of technical replicates of blood from several donors. The CDR3 runs to 16 residues. The germline CDR1 and CDR2 sequences are KGHSH and LQKENI. V dropped 0 bases and J dropped 6; count of bases not matched to a gene: 4. This clone was seen only once. Some clones are missing from TCRdb's copy, which holds only in-frame ones; the method was immunoSEQ multiplex PCR. The sample consists of about 70,000 clones, roughly 89% of them appearing once. This chain links TRBV18 with TRBJ2-2, with 10 bases that match TRBD1. This TCR came from a human donor in good health. The sample consisted of T cells isolated from PBMCs. CDR3 sequence reads: CASSPPGQGTSGELFF. CDR3 bases: TGTGCCAGCTCACCACCGGGACAGGGGACTTCCGGGGAGCTGTTTTTT.